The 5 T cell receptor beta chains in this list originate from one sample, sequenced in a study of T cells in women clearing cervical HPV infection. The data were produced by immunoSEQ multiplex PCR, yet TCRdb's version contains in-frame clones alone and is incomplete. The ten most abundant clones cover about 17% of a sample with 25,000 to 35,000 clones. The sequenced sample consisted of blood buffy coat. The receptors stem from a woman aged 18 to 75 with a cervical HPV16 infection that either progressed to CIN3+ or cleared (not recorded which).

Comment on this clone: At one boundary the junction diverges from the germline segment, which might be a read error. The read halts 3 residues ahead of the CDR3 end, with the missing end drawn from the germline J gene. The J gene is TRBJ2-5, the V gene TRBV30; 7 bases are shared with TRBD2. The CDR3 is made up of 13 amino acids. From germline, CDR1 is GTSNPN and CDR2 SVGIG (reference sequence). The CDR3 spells CSWARTSLETQYF. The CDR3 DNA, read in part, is TGTTCCTGGGCTCGGACTAGTTTGGAGACC.

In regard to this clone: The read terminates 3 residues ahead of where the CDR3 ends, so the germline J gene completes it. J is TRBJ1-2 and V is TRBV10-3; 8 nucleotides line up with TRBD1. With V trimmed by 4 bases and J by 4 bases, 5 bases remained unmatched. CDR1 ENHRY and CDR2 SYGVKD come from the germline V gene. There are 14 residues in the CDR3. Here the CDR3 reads CAISVDGQGYGYTF. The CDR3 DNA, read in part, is TGTGCCATCAGTGTAGACGGACAGGGCTATGGC.

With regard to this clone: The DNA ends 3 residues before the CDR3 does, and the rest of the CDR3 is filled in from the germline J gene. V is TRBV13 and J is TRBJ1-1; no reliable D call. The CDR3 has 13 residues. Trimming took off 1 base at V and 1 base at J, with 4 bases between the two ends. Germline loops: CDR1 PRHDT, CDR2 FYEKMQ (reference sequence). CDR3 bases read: TGTGCCAGCAGCTTAGTACAGAACACTGAA. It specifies CASSLVQNTE. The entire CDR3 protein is CASSLVQNTEAFF.

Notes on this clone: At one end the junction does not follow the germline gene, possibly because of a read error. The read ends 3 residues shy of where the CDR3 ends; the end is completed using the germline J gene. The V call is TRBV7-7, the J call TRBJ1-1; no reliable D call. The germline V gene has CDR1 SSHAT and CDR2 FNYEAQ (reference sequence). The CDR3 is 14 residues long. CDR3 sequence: CASSLPTENTEAFF. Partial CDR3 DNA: TGTGCTAGCAGCCTACCTACAGAAAACACTGAA.

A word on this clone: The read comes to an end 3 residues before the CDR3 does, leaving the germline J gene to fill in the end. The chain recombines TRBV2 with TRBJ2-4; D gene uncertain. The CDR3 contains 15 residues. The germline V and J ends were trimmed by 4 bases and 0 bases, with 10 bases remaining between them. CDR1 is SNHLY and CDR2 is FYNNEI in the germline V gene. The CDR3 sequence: CASSGWQIAKNIQYF. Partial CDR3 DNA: TGTGCCAGCAGTGGATGGCAGATAGCCAAAAACATT.